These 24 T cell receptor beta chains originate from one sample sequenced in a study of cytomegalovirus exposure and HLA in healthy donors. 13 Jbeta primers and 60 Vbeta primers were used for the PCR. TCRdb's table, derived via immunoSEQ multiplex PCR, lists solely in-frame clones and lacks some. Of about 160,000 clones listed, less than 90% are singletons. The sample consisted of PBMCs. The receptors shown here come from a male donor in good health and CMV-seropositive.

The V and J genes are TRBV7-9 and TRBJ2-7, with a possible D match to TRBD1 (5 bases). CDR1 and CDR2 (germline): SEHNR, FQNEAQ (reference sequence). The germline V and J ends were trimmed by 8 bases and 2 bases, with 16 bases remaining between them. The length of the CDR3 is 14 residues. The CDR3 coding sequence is TGTGCCAGCCCCCCCGAAGGGGCCCCCTACGAGCAGTACTTC. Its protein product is CASPPEGAPYEQYF. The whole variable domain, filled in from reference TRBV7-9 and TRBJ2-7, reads DTGVSQNPRHKITKRGQNVTFRCDPISEHNRLYWYRQTLGQGPEFLTYFQNEAQLEKSRLLSDRFSAERPKGSFSTLEIQRTEQGDSAMYLCASPPEGAPYEQYFGPGTRLTVT.

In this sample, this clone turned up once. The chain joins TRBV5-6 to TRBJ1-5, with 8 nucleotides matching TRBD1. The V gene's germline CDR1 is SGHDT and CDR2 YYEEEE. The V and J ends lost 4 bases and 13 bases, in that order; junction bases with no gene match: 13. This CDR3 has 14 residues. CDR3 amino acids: CASSRRGRSGAQHF. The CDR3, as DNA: TGTGCCAGCAGCCGCAGGGGGCGGTCTGGGGCTCAGCATTTT.

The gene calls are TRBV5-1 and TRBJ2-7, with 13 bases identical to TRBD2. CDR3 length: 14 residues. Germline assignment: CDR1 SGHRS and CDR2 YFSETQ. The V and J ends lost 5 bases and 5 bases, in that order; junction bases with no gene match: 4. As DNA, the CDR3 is TGCGCCAGCAGTTCCGGGACTAGCGGGAACGAGCAGTACTTC. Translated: CASSSGTSGNEQYF.

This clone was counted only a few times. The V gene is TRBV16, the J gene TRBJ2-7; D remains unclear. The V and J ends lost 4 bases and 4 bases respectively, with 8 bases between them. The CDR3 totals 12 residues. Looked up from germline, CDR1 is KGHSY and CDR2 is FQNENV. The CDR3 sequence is CASSPLLYEQYF. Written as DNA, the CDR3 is TGTGCCAGCAGCCCGCTCCTATACGAGCAGTACTTC.

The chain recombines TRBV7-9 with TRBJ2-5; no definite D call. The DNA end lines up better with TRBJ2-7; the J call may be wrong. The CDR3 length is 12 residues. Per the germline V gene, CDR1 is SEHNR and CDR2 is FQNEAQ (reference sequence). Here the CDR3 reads CASSLSPHEQYF. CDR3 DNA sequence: TGTGCCAGCAGCTTATCCCCCCACGAGCAGTACTTC.

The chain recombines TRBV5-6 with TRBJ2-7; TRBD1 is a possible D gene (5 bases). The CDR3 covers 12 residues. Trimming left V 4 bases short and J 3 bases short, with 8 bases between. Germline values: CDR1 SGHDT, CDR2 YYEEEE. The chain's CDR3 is CASSRTGYEQYF. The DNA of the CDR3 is TGTGCCAGCAGCAGAACAGGCTACGAGCAGTACTTC.

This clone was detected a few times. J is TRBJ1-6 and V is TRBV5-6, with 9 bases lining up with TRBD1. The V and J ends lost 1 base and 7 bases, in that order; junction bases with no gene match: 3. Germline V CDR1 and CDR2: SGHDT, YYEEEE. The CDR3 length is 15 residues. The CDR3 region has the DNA TGTGCCAGCAGCTTGCAAGGGACAGGGAATTCACCCCTCCACTTT. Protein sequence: CASSLQGTGNSPLHF.

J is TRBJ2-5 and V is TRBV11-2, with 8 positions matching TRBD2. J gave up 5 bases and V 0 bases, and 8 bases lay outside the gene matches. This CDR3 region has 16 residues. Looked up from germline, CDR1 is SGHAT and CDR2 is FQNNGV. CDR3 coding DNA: TGTGCCAGCAGCTTAGATGGGGGGTCGGGGGGGGAGACCCAGTACTTC. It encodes CASSLDGGSGGETQYF.

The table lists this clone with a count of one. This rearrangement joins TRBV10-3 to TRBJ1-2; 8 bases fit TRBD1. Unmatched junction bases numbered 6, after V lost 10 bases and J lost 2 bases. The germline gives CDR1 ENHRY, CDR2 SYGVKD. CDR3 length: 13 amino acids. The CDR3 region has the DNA TGTGCCACCCACGGACAGGGCAACTATGGCTACACCTTC. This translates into CATHGQGNYGYTF.

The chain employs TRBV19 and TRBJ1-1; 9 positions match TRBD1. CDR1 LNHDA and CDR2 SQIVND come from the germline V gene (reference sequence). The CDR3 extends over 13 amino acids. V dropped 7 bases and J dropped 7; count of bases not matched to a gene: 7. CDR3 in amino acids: CASTPGQGGEAFF. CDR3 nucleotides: TGTGCCAGTACTCCGGGACAGGGAGGTGAAGCTTTCTTT.

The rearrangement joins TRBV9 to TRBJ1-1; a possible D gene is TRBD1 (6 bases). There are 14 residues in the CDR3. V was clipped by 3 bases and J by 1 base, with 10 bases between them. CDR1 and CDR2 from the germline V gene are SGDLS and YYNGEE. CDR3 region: CASSARTANTEAFF. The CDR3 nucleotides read TGTGCCAGCAGCGCGCGGACAGCGAACACTGAAGCTTTCTTT.

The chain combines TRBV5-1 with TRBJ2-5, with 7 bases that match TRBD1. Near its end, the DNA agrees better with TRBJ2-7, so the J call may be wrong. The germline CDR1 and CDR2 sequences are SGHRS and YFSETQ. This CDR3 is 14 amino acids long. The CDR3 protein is CASSLTGDSYEQYF. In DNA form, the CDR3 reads TGCGCCAGCAGCTTGACAGGGGACTCCTACGAGCAGTACTTC.

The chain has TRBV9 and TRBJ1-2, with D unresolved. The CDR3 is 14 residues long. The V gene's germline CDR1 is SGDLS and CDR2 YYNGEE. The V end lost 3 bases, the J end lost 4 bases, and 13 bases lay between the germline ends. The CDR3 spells CASSEAGFGYGYTF. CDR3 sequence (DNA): TGTGCCAGCAGCGAGGCGGGCTTCGGCTATGGCTACACCTTC. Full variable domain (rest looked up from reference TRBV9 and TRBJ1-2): DSGVTQTPKHLITATGQRVTLRCSPRSGDLSVYWYQQSLDQGLQFLIQYYNGEERAKGNILERFSAQQFPDLHSELNLSSLELGDSALYFCASSEAGFGYGYTFGSGTRLTVV.

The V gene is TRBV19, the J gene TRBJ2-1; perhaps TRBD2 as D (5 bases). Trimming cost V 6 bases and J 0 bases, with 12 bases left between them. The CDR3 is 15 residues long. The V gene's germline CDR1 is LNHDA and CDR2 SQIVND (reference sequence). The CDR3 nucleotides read TGTGCCAGTAGCCCAACGGGGAGCTCCTACAATGAGCAGTTCTTC. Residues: CASSPTGSSYNEQFF.

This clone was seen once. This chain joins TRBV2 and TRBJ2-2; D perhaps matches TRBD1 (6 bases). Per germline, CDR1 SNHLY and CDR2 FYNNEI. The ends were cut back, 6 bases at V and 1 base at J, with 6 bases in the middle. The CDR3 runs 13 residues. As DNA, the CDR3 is TGTGCCAGCAGGACAGGGAACACCGGGGAGCTGTTTTTT. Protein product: CASRTGNTGELFF.

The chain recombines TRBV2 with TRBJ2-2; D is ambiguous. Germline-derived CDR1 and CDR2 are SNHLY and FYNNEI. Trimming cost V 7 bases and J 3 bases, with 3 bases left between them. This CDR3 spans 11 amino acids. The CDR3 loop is CASKHTGELFF. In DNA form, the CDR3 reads TGTGCCAGCAAGCACACCGGGGAGCTGTTTTTT.

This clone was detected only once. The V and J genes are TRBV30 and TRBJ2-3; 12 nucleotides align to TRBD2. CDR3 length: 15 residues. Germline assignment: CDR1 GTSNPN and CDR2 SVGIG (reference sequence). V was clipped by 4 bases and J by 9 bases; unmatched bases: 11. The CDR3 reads CAWKDASGRGLTQYF. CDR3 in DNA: TGTGCCTGGAAAGATGCTAGCGGGAGGGGGTTAACGCAGTATTTT.

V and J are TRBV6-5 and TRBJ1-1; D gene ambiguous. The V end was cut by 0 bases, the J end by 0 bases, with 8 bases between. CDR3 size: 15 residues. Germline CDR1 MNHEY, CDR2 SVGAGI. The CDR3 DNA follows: TGTGCCAGCAGTTACTCGGGCAACATGAACACTGAAGCTTTCTTT. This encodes CASSYSGNMNTEAFF.

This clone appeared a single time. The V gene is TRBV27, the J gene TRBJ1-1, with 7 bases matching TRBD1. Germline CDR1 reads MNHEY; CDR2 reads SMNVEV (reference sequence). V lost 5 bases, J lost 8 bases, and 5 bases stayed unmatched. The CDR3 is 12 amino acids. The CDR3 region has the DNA TGTGCCAGCAGTGGACAGACAGGGGAAGCTTTCTTT. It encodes CASSGQTGEAFF.

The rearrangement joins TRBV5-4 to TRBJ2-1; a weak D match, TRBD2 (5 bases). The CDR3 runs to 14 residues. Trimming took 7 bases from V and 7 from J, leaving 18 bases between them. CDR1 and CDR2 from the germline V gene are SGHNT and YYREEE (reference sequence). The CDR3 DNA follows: TGTGCCAGCTCCGGCCCTAGCCGCGTGAATGAGCAGTTCTTC. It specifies CASSGPSRVNEQFF. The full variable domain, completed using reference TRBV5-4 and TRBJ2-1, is ETGVTQSPTHLIKTRGQQVTLRCSSQSGHNTVSWYQQALGQGPQFIFQYYREEENGRGNFPPRFSGLQFPNYSSELNVNALELDDSALYLCASSGPSRVNEQFFGPGTRLTVL.

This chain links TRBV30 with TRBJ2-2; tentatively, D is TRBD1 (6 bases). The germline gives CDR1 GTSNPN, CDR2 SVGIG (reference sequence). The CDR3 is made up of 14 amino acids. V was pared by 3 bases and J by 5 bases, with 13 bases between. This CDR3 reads CAWRSTGRTGELFF. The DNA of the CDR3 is TGTGCCTGGAGGAGCACAGGGCGGACCGGGGAGCTGTTTTTT.

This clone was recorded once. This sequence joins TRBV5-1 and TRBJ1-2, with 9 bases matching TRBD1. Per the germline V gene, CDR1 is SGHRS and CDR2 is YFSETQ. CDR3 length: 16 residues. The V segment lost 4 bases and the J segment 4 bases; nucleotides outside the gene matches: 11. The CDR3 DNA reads TGCGCCAGCAGCGCCGTACAGGGGGCGCAGAGCTATGGCTACACCTTC. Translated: CASSAVQGAQSYGYTF.

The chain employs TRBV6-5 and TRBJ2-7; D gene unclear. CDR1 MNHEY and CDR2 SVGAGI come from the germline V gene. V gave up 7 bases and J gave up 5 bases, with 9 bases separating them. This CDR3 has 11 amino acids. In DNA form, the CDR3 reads TGTGCCAGCACAGACATCCACGAGCAGTACTTC. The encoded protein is CASTDIHEQYF.

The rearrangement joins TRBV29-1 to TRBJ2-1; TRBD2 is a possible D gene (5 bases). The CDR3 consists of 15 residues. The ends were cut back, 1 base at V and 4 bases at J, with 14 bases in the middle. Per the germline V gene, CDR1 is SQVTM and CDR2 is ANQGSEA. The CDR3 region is CSVEGTPRVYNEQFF. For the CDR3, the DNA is TGCAGCGTTGAAGGGACTCCTAGAGTTTACAATGAGCAGTTCTTC.